Given below is one T cell receptor (beta chain) in context. Its antigen remains unknown. The sample originates from a study of T cell responses to AZD1222 COVID-19 vaccine. Study findings and constraints: Recipients of AZD1222 seropositive at baseline numbered only 5 or 6. Close to half of all spike-specific TCRs reportedly target regions of the variants that are unmutated. Spike-wide coverage was observed for vaccine-associated CD4 TCRs, with dominant responses at 160-218 and 743-854.

Deletions cut 3 bases from V and 0 bases from J, with 9 bases between. The CDR3 contains 14 residues. Germline loops: CDR1 SGDLS, CDR2 YYNGEE. TCRdb keeps only in-frame clones here, not all; method: immunoSEQ multiplex PCR. The data show some 81,000 clones, about 86% seen once. The receptor comes from an adult who received the AZD1222 COVID-19 vaccine. This rearrangement joins TRBV9 to TRBJ2-5; tentative D call: TRBD2 (7 bases). Sequencing used peripheral blood, obtained 28 days after the second AZD1222 dose. Here the CDR3 reads CASSEGGYQETQYF. The CDR3 bases are TGTGCCAGCAGCGAGGGGGGGTACCAAGAGACCCAGTACTTC. Combining the CDR3 with reference TRBV9 and TRBJ2-5 gives the whole variable domain DSGVTQTPKHLITATGQRVTLRCSPRSGDLSVYWYQQSLDQGLQFLIQYYNGEERAKGNILERFSAQQFPDLHSELNLSSLELGDSALYFCASSEGGYQETQYFGPGTRLLVL.